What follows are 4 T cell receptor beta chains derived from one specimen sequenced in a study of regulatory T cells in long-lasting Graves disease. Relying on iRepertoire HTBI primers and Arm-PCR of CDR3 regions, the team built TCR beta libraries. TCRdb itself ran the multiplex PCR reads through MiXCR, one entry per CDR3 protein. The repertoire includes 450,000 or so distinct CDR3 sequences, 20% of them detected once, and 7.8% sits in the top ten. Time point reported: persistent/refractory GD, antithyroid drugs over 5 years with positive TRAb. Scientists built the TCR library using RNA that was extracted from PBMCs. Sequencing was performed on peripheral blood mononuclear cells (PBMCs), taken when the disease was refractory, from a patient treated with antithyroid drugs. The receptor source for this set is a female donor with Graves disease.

CDR3 in amino acids: CSVPPRSYEQYF. The CDR3 nucleotides read TGCAGCGTTCCCCCCCGCTCCTACGAGCAGTACTTC. The V gene is TRBV29-1, the J gene TRBJ2-7; no definite D call. The CDR3 contains 12 residues. Germline values: CDR1 SQVTM, CDR2 ANQGSEA. Deletions cut 5 bases from V and 0 bases from J, with 8 bases between.

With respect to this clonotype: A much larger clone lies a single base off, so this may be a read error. CDR3 in amino acids: CASDSRNRDRGHGQYF. CDR3 nucleotide sequence: TGTGCCAGTGACTCTCGTAACCGGGACAGGGGGCACGGGCAGTACTTC. This chain connects TRBV28 to TRBJ2-7; 12 bases are shared with TRBD1. Per the germline V gene, CDR1 is MDHEN and CDR2 is SYDVKM. The CDR3 covers 16 residues. V dropped 9 bases and J dropped 9; count of bases not matched to a gene: 18.

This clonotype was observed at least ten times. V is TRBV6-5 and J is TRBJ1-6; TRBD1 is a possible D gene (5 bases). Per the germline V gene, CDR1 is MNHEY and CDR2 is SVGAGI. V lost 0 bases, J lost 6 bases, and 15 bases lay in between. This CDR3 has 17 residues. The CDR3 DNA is TGTGCCAGCAGTTACTCGTTGGCCGGGGCGGGTAATTCACCCCTCCACTTT. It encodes CASSYSLAGAGNSPLHF.

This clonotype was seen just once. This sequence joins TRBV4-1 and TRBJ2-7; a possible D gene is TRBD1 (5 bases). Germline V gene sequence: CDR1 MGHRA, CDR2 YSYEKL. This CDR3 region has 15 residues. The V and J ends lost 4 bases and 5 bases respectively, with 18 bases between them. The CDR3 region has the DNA TGCGCCAGCAGCCCCAGGGTTAGCAACTTCGACGAGCAGTACTTC. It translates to CASSPRVSNFDEQYF.